The 26 T cell receptor beta chains in this list originate from one sample, sequenced in a study of Graves' ophthalmopathy and Graves' hyperthyroidism (dated by TCRdb to 2016 to 2019). Sequenced using an Illumina HiSeq 2000. For repertoire sequencing, TCR beta CDR3 regions were amplified from RNA transcripts. The first round of RT-PCR was done with HTBI primers and the Qiagen OneStep RT-PCR kit, and was followed by a second round of multiplex PCR, then size selection and purification. In TCRdb, the public reads were trimmed at Q25 with fastp and aligned with MiXCR, with productive beta chains retained. For every CDR3 protein sequence, its rows merge into one entry that carries the most common genes and DNA. This sample holds nearly 400,000 distinct CDR3 sequences; approximately 20% were observed only once. The ten largest clones capture approximately 1.4% of the sample. The source material was peripheral blood. These receptors originate from a woman aged 18-35 years with Graves' ophthalmopathy. Donor details come from another sample of the same person, matched by shared clones.

This clonotype was counted many times. V usage is TRBV28 and J usage is TRBJ2-5; 7 nucleotides line up with TRBD1. The CDR3 extends over 14 amino acids. J gave up 5 bases and V 8 bases, and 11 bases lay outside the gene matches. Germline assignment: CDR1 MDHEN and CDR2 SYDVKM. The CDR3: CASLEGGPKETQYF. The CDR3 region has the DNA TGTGCCAGCCTTGAAGGGGGCCCGAAGGAGACCCAGTACTTC.

In this sample, this clonotype turned up many times. The gene calls are TRBV12-3 or TRBV12-4 and TRBJ2-5, with D tentatively TRBD2 (6 bases). The CDR3 runs to 14 residues. Trimming cost V 3 bases and J 5 bases, with 13 bases left between them. DNA of the CDR3: TGTGCCAGCAGTTTCGGGAGAACGGGGGAGACCCAGTACTTC. The encoded protein is CASSFGRTGETQYF.

This clonotype was recorded many times. This sequence joins TRBV7-2 and TRBJ2-7; 7 nucleotides agree with TRBD1. Germline V lookup: CDR1 SGHTA, CDR2 FQGNSA. V was pared by 5 bases and J by 2 bases, with 6 bases of the junction left unmatched. This CDR3 is 14 amino acids long. In DNA, the CDR3 is TGTGCCAGCAGCACTTCCGGGACAGCCTACGAGCAGTACTTC. Translation: CASSTSGTAYEQYF.

This clonotype has at least ten counts. This chain connects TRBV4-2 to TRBJ1-1; no definite D call. With 0 bases removed from V and 9 bases from J, the gap between germline ends came to 11 bases. Germline CDR1 reads LGHNA; CDR2 reads YNFKEQ. This CDR3 contains 13 residues. CDR3 bases: TGTGCCAGCAGCCAAGATCGAAGGTCACAAGCTTTCTTT. Amino acid sequence: CASSQDRRSQAFF.

The chain joins TRBV6-2 or TRBV6-3 to TRBJ1-5, with 9 bases lining up with TRBD1. The germline V gene has CDR1 MNHEY and CDR2 SVGEGT. The CDR3 is 16 amino acids. J gave up 7 bases and V 4 bases, and 11 bases lay outside the gene matches. The CDR3 protein is CASSSTQQGARQPQHF. Written as DNA, the CDR3 is TGTGCCAGCAGTTCTACCCAACAGGGGGCGAGGCAGCCCCAGCATTTT.

This clonotype was seen repeatedly, ten times or more. The chain employs TRBV6-2 or TRBV6-3 and TRBJ2-7; no reliable D call. The V gene lost 5 bases and the J gene lost 2 bases, with 13 bases spanning the gap. CDR3 length equals 14 residues. Germline values: CDR1 MNHEY, CDR2 SVGEGT. The CDR3 DNA is TGTGCCAGCAGTCCCTTCGGAGTGGCCTACGAGCAGTACTTC. Protein sequence: CASSPFGVAYEQYF.

The table lists this clonotype with many counts. The chain recombines TRBV6-5 with TRBJ2-7, with D uncertain. V was cut by 0 bases and J by 6 bases, with 9 bases left in between. The CDR3 length is 13 residues. Germline loops: CDR1 MNHEY, CDR2 SVGAGI. DNA for the CDR3: TGTGCCAGCAGTTACTCGAATGGCGGCGAGCAGTACTTC. Translation: CASSYSNGGEQYF.

This clonotype was observed many times. V is TRBV28 and J is TRBJ1-2; D uncertain. The CDR3 spans 14 residues. Trimming shortened V by 6 bases and J by 7 bases, and 18 bases separated the two germline ends. Germline V lookup: CDR1 MDHEN, CDR2 SYDVKM. The CDR3 sequence is CASSPSPSRGGYTF. The CDR3 DNA is TGTGCCAGCAGCCCTAGCCCCTCTCGAGGTGGCTACACCTTC.

This clonotype was recorded many times. The chain employs TRBV7-8 and TRBJ2-5; 8 bases map to TRBD2. J was trimmed by 4 bases and V by 4 bases; bases with no gene match: 5. The CDR3 contains 14 residues. Germline CDR1 SGHVS, CDR2 FQNEAQ. The CDR3, as DNA: TGTGCCAGCAGCTCGATAGCGGGATCAGAGACCCAGTACTTC. It is translated as CASSSIAGSETQYF. Complete variable domain (other parts from reference TRBV7-8 and TRBJ2-5): GAGVSQSPRYKVAKRGQDVALRCDPISGHVSLFWYQQALGQGPEFLTYFQNEAQLDKSGLPSDRFFAERPEGSVSTLKIQRTQQEDSAVYLCASSSIAGSETQYFGPGTRLLVL.

This clonotype occurred many times. This chain links TRBV20-1 with TRBJ1-1; D ambiguous. V gave up 0 bases and J gave up 5 bases, with 10 bases separating them. The V gene's germline CDR1 is DFQATT and CDR2 SNEGSKA (reference sequence). This CDR3 spans 13 amino acids. Written as DNA, the CDR3 is TGCAGTGCTAGAGAGGAAGAGTTGACTGAAGCTTTCTTT. Protein: CSAREEELTEAFF.

The gene calls are TRBV29-1 and TRBJ1-1; D call uncertain. The CDR3 extends over 12 amino acids. From germline, CDR1 is SQVTM and CDR2 ANQGSEA. Trimming took 3 bases from V and 4 from J, leaving 9 bases between them. The CDR3 is CSVDSGSTEAFF. The DNA of the CDR3 is TGCAGCGTTGATTCCGGGAGCACTGAAGCTTTCTTT.

At least ten counts were recorded for this clonotype. The J gene is TRBJ1-1, the V gene TRBV25-1, with 8 nucleotides matching TRBD1. This CDR3 region has 14 residues. Germline CDR1 MGHDK, CDR2 SYGVNS. With 8 bases clipped from V and 5 bases from J, the junction kept 10 bases outside the gene matches. CDR3 DNA sequence: TGTGCCAGCCTCTCCTCAGGGGGCTGGACTGAAGCTTTCTTT. This sequence encodes CASLSSGGWTEAFF. Looking up the rest from reference TRBV25-1 and TRBJ1-1 gives the full variable domain: EADIYQTPRYLVIGTGKKITLECSQTMGHDKMYWYQQDPGMELHLIHYSYGVNSTEKGDLSSESTVSRIRTEHFPLTLESARPSHTSQYLCASLSSGGWTEAFFGQGTRLTVV.

The table lists this clonotype with many counts. The J gene is TRBJ1-1, the V gene TRBV9; D might be TRBD1 (6 bases). CDR1 and CDR2 (germline): SGDLS, YYNGEE. This CDR3 spans 15 amino acids. The V end was cut by 0 bases, the J end by 4 bases, with 13 bases between. CDR3 sequence: CASSVGGRIVTEAFF. The CDR3 DNA is TGTGCCAGCAGCGTAGGGGGGCGGATTGTCACTGAAGCTTTCTTT.

This clonotype occurred many times. The chain combines TRBV4-1 with TRBJ1-1; D remains ambiguous. There are 15 residues in the CDR3. V dropped 1 base and J dropped 1 base, with 10 bases sitting between them. Per the germline V gene, CDR1 is MGHRA and CDR2 is YSYEKL. The CDR3 protein is CASSQASWSNTEAFF. CDR3 coding DNA: TGCGCCAGCAGCCAAGCGAGTTGGTCGAACACTGAAGCTTTCTTT.

This clonotype has a count of ten or more. The rearrangement links TRBV11-2 to TRBJ2-5; 9 bases agree with TRBD2. This CDR3 has 17 residues. Germline trimming cut 3 bases from V and 3 bases from J; bases unmatched to any gene: 11. The germline CDR1 and CDR2 sequences are SGHAT and FQNNGV. CDR3 nucleotide sequence: TGTGCCAGCAGCTTGGATGTGCTAGCGGGGCCGAAAGAGACCCAGTACTTC. It encodes CASSLDVLAGPKETQYF.

This clonotype was counted many times. The chain employs TRBV27 and TRBJ1-1; 7 nucleotides line up with TRBD1. Germline V gene lookup returns CDR1 MNHEY and CDR2 SMNVEV (reference sequence). The V gene end was trimmed by 6 bases and the J gene end by 10 bases; junction bases not matched to a gene: 11. The CDR3 spans 13 residues. The CDR3 DNA follows: TGTGCCAGCAGCGACAGGGCGGCTGTGGGAGCTTTCTTT. This translates into CASSDRAAVGAFF.

The rearrangement links TRBV7-8 to TRBJ2-5; D may be TRBD1 (6 bases). The CDR3 is 16 amino acids. V lost 5 bases and J lost 1, with 17 bases in between. Germline CDR1 reads SGHVS; CDR2 reads FQNEAQ. This CDR3 is CASSTSTRQAQETQYF. The DNA of the CDR3 is TGTGCCAGCAGCACCTCCACCCGACAGGCCCAAGAGACCCAGTACTTC.

This clonotype was observed at least ten times. The chain carries TRBV12-3 or TRBV12-4 and TRBJ1-5; no clear D. V lost 1 base and J 0 bases, leaving 13 bases between the germline ends. The CDR3 has 17 residues. In DNA, the CDR3 is TGTGCCAGCAGTTTAGTTGTCAGGTTGAATAGCAATCAGCCCCAGCATTTT. Its translation is CASSLVVRLNSNQPQHF.

The chain combines TRBV6-2 or TRBV6-3 with TRBJ2-7; 10 bases line up with TRBD1. CDR3 length: 14 residues. V was clipped by 6 bases and J by 5 bases; unmatched bases: 7. The germline CDR1 and CDR2 sequences are MNHEY and SVGEGT. The CDR3 DNA follows: TGTGCCAGCAGCTGGGACAGGGGACTGGACGAGCAGTACTTC. Its protein product is CASSWDRGLDEQYF.

The table lists this clonotype with many counts. The chain uses TRBV6-4 and TRBJ1-5, with 8 bases lining up with TRBD1. The CDR3 loop spans 17 amino acids. V was pared by 6 bases and J by 0 bases, with 10 bases of the junction left unmatched. The germline gives CDR1 MRHNA, CDR2 SNTAGT. CDR3 residues: CASRAGTGVNSNQPQHF. Here the CDR3 DNA reads TGTGCCAGCAGGGCCGGGACAGGAGTTAATAGCAATCAGCCCCAGCATTTT.

This clonotype was detected a few times. V gene TRBV27 combines with J gene TRBJ1-2, with D possibly TRBD1 on 5 matching bases. CDR3 length: 15 amino acids. Germline CDR1 is MNHEY and CDR2 is SMNVEV (reference sequence). Trimming left V 4 bases short and J 8 bases short, with 20 bases between. In DNA form, the CDR3 reads TGTGCCAGCAGTTCCCAACCGGGACTTCGTTTGGGCTACACCTTC. It is translated as CASSSQPGLRLGYTF.

This clonotype showed up many times. The genes are TRBV28 and TRBJ1-1, with D maybe TRBD1 (6 bases). The ends were cut back, 7 bases at V and 0 bases at J, with 24 bases in the middle. The CDR3 covers 18 residues. Germline CDR1 is MDHEN and CDR2 is SYDVKM. The CDR3 loop is CASNSHLQEGVMNTEAFF. For the CDR3, the DNA is TGTGCCAGCAATTCACACCTTCAGGAGGGGGTCATGAACACTGAAGCTTTCTTT.

This clonotype appeared many times. The chain uses TRBV19 and TRBJ1-2; 9 bases are a match to TRBD1. With 6 bases clipped from V and 3 bases from J, the junction kept 14 bases outside the gene matches. CDR1 is LNHDA and CDR2 is SQIVND in the germline V gene (reference sequence). The CDR3 extends over 17 amino acids. DNA for the CDR3: TGTGCCAGTAGAGTCCTACCGGGACAGGGTATGGACTATGGCTACACCTTC. It specifies CASRVLPGQGMDYGYTF. Complete variable domain (other parts from reference TRBV19 and TRBJ1-2): DGGITQSPKYLFRKEGQNVTLSCEQNLNHDAMYWYRQDPGQGLRLIYYSQIVNDFQKGDIAEGYSVSREKKESFPLTVTSAQKNPTAFYLCASRVLPGQGMDYGYTFGSGTRLTVV.

This clonotype was observed at least ten times. This rearrangement joins TRBV20-1 to TRBJ1-6; D is uncertain. Germline V gene sequence: CDR1 DFQATT, CDR2 SNEGSKA (reference sequence). Trimming stripped 3 bases from V and 9 bases from J, with 9 bases between. This CDR3 spans 12 amino acids. This chain's CDR3 is CSASGVRSPLHF. The CDR3 DNA sequence: TGCAGTGCTAGCGGGGTGCGTTCACCCCTCCACTTT.

This clonotype has a handful of counts. This chain connects TRBV12-3 or TRBV12-4 to TRBJ2-6, with D possibly TRBD2 on 6 matching bases. The CDR3 totals 15 residues. V was pared by 5 bases and J by 0 bases, with 8 bases between. Here the CDR3 reads CASSRDFSGANVLTF. CDR3 bases: TGTGCCAGCAGTCGGGACTTCTCTGGGGCCAACGTCCTGACTTTC.

This clonotype was observed at least ten times. The V gene is TRBV11-1, the J gene TRBJ2-2; 11 bases map to TRBD1. The germline V gene encodes CDR1 SGHAT and CDR2 FQDESV (reference sequence). The CDR3 sequence is 17 residues long. V was pared by 6 bases and J by 5 bases, with 11 bases of the junction left unmatched. CDR3 in amino acids: CASSPPGQGARTGELFF. The CDR3 coding sequence is TGTGCCAGCAGTCCTCCTGGACAGGGGGCGCGGACCGGGGAGCTGTTTTTT.